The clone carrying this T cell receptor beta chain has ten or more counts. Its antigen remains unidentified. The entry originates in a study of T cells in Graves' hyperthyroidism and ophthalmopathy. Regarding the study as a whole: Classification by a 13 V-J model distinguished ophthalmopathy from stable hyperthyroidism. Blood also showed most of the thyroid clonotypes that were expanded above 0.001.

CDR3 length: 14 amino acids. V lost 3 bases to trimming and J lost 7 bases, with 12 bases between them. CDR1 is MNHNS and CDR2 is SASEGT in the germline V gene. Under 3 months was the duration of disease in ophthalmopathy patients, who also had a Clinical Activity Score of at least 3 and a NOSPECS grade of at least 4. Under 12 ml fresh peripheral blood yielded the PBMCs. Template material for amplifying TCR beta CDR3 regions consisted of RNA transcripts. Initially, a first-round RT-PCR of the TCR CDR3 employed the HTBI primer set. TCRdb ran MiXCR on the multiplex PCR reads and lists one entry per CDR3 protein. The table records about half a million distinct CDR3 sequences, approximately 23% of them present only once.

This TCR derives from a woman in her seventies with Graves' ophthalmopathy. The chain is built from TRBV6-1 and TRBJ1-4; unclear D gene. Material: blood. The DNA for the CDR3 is TGTGCCAGCAGTGAGACCCCTAGGGCTGAAAAACTGTTTTTT. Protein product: CASSETPRAEKLFF.